This T cell receptor beta chain was identified in a study of cytomegalovirus exposure and HLA in healthy donors. PCR amplification relied on 60 Vbeta primers (plus 13 Jbeta primers). Profiling relied on immunoSEQ multiplex PCR, and the TCRdb table lists in-frame clones only, not all of them. The sample has 200,000 to 300,000 clones, roughly 80% seen once. Germline V gene sequence: CDR1 GTSNPN, CDR2 SVGIG (reference sequence). V was shortened by 4 bases and J by 9 bases, with 16 bases between the two germline ends. The CDR3 sequence is 14 residues long. Sequencing used PBMCs. The chain is built from TRBV30 and TRBJ1-6; no firm D call. This sequence was found in a woman aged 40 to 55 in good health and CMV-seropositive. This CDR3 reads CAWKEGISGSPLHF. In nucleotides, the CDR3 is TGTGCCTGGAAGGAGGGAATAAGCGGTTCACCCCTCCACTTT.